The following is a T cell receptor (beta chain) sequence with its context. Antigen specificity is unknown. Sequencing used immunoSEQ multiplex PCR; TCRdb keeps in-frame clones, though not all of them. The data contain over 150,000 clones, about 92% of them singletons. This entry belongs to a study of T cell responses to AZD1222 COVID-19 vaccine. The overall study: Whether given at about 4 or about 12 weeks, second doses were pooled.

Germline CDR1 is SGDLS and CDR2 is YYNGEE. Trimming took off 3 bases at V and 2 bases at J, with 12 bases between the two ends. CDR3 length equals 14 residues. Study results and limitations: At baseline, seropositivity was found in only a handful of AZD1222 recipients. Clonal diversity was possibly underestimated, and the donors were mostly white British, with more females.

The chain couples TRBV9 to TRBJ2-7, with D unclear. The sample in question was peripheral blood, obtained on day 0 of AZD1222 vaccination. This clonotype was obtained from an adult in good health. CDR3 DNA: TGTGCCAGCAGCGCTCCCGGGCCCCCCTACGAGCAGTACTTC. It specifies CASSAPGPPYEQYF.